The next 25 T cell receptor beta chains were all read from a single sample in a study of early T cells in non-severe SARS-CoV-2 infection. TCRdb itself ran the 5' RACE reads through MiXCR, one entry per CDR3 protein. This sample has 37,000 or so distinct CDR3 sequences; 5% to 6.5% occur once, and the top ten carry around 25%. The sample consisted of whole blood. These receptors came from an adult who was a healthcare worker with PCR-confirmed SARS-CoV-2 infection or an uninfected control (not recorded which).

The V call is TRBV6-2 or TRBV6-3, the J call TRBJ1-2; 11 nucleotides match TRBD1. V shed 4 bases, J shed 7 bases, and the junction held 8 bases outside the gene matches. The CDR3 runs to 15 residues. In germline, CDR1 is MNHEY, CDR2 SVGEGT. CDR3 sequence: CASSSDGQGASGYTF. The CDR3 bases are TGTGCCAGCAGTTCCGACGGACAGGGGGCAAGTGGCTACACCTTC.

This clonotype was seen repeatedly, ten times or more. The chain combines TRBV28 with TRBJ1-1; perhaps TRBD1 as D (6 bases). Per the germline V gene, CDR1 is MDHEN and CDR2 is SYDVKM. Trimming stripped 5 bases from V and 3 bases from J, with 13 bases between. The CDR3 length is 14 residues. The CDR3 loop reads CASSPGQGYTEAFF. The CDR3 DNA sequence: TGTGCCAGCAGTCCAGGCCAGGGGTACACTGAAGCTTTCTTT.

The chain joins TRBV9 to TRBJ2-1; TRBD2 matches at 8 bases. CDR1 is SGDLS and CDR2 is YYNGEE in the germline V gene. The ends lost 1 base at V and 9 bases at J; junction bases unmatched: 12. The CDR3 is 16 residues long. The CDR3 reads CASSVSGLAAGGEQFF. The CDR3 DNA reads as TGTGCCAGCAGCGTATCGGGGCTAGCGGCGGGGGGTGAGCAGTTCTTC. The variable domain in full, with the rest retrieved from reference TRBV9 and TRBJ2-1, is DSGVTQTPKHLITATGQRVTLRCSPRSGDLSVYWYQQSLDQGLQFLIQYYNGEERAKGNILERFSAQQFPDLHSELNLSSLELGDSALYFCASSVSGLAAGGEQFFGPGTRLTVL.

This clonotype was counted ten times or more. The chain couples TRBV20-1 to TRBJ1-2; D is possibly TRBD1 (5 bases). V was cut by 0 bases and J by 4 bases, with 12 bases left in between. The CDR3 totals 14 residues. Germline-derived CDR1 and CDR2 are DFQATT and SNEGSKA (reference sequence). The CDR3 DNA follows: TGCAGTGCTAGAGAACCAGGGAATTTCTATGGCTACACCTTC. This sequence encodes CSAREPGNFYGYTF.

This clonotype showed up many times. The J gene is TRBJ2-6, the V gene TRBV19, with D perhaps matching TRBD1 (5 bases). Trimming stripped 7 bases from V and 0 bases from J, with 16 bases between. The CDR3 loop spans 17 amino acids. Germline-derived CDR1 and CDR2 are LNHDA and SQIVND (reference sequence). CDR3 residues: CASTPWGSFSGANVLTF. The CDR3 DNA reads TGTGCCAGTACCCCGTGGGGCAGTTTCTCTGGGGCCAACGTCCTGACTTTC.

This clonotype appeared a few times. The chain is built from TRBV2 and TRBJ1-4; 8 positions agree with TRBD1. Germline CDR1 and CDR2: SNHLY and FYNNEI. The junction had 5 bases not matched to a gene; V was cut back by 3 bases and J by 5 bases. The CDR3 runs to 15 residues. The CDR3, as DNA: TGTGCCAGCAGTGATTTGGGGACAGGCAATGAAAAACTGTTTTTT. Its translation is CASSDLGTGNEKLFF.

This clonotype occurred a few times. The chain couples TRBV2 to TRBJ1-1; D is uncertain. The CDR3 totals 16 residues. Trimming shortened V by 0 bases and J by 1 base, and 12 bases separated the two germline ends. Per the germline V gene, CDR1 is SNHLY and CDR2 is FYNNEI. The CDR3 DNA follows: TGTGCCAGCAGTGAAGCGCTTCATGAGGGGAACACTGAAGCTTTCTTT. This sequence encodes CASSEALHEGNTEAFF.

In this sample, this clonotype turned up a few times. The CDR3 DNA follows: TGCGCCAGCAGCTTGAATCCGGGTGGGGCCAACGTCCTGACTTTC. Translation: CASSLNPGGANVLTF. This rearrangement joins TRBV5-1 to TRBJ2-6; D uncertain. Germline V gene data show CDR1 as SGHRS and CDR2 as YFSETQ. V was cut by 1 base and J by 3 bases, with 8 bases left in between. The CDR3 is made up of 15 amino acids.

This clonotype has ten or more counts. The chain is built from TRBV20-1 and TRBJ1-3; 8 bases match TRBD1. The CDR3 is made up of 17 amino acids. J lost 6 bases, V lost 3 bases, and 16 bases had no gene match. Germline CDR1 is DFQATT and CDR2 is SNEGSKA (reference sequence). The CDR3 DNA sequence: TGCAGTGCTAGTAACAGAATCGGACAGGGTGCTGAAAACACCATATATTTT. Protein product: CSASNRIGQGAENTIYF.

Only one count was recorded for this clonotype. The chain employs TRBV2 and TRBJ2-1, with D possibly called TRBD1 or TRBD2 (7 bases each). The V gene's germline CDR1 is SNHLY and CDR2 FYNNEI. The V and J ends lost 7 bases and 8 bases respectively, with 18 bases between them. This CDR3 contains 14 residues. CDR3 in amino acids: CASTGGRGQDEQFF. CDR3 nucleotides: TGTGCCAGCACCGGGGGGAGGGGGCAAGATGAGCAGTTCTTC. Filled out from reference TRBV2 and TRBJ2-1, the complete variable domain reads EPEVTQTPSHQVTQMGQEVILRCVPISNHLYFYWYRQILGQKVEFLVSFYNNEISEKSEIFDDQFSVERPDGSNFTLKIRSTKLEDSAMYFCASTGGRGQDEQFFGPGTRLTVL.

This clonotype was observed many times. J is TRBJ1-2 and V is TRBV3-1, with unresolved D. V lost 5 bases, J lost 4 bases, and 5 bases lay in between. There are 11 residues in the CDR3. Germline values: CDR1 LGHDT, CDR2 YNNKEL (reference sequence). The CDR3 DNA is TGTGCCAGCAGCATATCCTATGGCTACACCTTC. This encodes CASSISYGYTF. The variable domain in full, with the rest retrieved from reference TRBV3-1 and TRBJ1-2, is DTAVSQTPKYLVTQMGNDKSIKCEQNLGHDTMYWYKQDSKKFLKIMFSYNNKELIINETVPNRFSPKSPDKAHLNLHINSLELGDSAVYFCASSISYGYTFGSGTRLTVV.

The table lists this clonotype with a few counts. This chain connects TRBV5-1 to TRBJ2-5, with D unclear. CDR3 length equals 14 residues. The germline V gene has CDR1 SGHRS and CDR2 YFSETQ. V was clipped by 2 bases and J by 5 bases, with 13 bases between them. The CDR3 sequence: CASSFPTDGETQYF. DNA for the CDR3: TGCGCCAGCAGCTTTCCTACTGACGGGGAGACCCAGTACTTC.

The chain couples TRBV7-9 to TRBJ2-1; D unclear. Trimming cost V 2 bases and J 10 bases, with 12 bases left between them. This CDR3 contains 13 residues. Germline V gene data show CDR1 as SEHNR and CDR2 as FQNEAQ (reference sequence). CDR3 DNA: TGTGCCAGCAGCTTACCCCCTGGACCGGAGCAGTTCTTC. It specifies CASSLPPGPEQFF.

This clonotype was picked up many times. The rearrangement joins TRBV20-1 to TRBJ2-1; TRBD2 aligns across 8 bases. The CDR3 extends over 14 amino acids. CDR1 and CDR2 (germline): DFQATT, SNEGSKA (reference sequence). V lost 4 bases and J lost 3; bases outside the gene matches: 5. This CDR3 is CSAKTSGYYNEQFF. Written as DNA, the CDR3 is TGCAGTGCTAAAACTAGCGGTTACTACAATGAGCAGTTCTTC.

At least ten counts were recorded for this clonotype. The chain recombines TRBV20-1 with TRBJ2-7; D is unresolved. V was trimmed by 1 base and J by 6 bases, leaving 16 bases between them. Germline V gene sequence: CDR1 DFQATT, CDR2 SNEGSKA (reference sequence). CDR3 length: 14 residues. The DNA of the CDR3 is TGCAGTGCTAGAGTTCGTGGAGCTCTAGGCGAGCAGTACTTC. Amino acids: CSARVRGALGEQYF.

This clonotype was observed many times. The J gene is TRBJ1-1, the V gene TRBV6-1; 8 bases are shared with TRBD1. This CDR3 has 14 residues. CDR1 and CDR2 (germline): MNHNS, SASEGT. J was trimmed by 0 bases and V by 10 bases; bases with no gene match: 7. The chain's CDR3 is CATLRQGMNTEAFF. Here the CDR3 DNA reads TGTGCCACCTTAAGACAGGGGATGAACACTGAAGCTTTCTTT.

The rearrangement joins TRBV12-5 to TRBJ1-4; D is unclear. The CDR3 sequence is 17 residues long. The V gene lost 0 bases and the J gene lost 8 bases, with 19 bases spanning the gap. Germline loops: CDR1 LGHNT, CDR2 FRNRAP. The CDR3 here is CASGLVQRTFLREKLFF. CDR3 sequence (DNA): TGTGCTAGTGGTTTGGTACAAAGAACGTTTCTTAGAGAAAAACTGTTTTTT.

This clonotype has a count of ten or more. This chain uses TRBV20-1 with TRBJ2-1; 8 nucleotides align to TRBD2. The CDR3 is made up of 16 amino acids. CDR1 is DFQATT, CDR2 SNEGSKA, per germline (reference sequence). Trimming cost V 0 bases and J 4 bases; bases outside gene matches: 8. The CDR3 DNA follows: TGCAGTGCTAGAGATCCGGTAGCGGGACATTACAATGAGCAGTTCTTC. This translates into CSARDPVAGHYNEQFF.

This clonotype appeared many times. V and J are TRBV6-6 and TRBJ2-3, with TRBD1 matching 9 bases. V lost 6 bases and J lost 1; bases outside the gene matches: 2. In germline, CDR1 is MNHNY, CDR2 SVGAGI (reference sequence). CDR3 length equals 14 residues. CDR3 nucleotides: TGTGCCAGCAGACAGGGGGCGGGCACAGATACGCAGTATTTT. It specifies CASRQGAGTDTQYF.

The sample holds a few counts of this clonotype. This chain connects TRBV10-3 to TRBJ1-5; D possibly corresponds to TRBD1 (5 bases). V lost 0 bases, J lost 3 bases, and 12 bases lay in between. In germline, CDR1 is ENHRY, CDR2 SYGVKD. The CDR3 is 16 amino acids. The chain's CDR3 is CAISESAGSANQPQHF. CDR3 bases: TGTGCCATCAGTGAGTCGGCAGGGAGTGCCAATCAGCCCCAGCATTTT.

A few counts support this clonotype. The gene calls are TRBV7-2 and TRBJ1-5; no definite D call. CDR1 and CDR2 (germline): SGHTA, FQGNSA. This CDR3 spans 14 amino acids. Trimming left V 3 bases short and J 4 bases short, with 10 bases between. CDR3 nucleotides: TGTGCCAGCAGCTTTGACGGATCAAATCAGCCCCAGCATTTT. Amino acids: CASSFDGSNQPQHF. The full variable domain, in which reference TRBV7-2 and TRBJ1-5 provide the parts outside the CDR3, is GAGVSQSPSNKVTEKGKDVELRCDPISGHTALYWYRQSLGQGLEFLIYFQGNSAPDKSGLPSDRFSAERTGGSVSTLTIQRTQQEDSAVYLCASSFDGSNQPQHFGDGTRLSIL.

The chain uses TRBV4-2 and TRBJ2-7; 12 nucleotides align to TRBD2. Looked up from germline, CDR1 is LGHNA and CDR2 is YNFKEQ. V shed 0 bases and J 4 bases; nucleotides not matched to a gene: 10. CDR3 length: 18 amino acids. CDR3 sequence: CASSQDYNGLAGYYEQYF. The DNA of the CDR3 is TGTGCCAGCAGCCAAGACTACAACGGACTAGCGGGATATTACGAGCAGTACTTC.

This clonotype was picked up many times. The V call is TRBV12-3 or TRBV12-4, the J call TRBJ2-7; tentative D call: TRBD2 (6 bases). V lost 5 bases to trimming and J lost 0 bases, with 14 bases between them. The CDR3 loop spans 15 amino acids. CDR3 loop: CASSHSPGLSYEQYF. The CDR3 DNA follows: TGTGCCAGCAGTCATTCCCCGGGACTCTCCTACGAGCAGTACTTC.

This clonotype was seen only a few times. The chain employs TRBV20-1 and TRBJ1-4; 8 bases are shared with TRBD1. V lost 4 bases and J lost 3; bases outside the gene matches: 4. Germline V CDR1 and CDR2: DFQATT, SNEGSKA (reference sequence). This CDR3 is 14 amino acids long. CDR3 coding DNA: TGCAGTGCTACAACAGGGGGAGCTAATGAAAAACTGTTTTTT. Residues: CSATTGGANEKLFF.

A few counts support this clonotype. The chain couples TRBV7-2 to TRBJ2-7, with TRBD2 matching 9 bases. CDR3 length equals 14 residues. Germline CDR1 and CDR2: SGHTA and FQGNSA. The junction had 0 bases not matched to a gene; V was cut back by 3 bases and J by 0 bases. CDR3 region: CASSFSGSSYEQYF. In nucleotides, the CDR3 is TGTGCCAGCAGCTTTAGCGGGAGCTCCTACGAGCAGTACTTC.